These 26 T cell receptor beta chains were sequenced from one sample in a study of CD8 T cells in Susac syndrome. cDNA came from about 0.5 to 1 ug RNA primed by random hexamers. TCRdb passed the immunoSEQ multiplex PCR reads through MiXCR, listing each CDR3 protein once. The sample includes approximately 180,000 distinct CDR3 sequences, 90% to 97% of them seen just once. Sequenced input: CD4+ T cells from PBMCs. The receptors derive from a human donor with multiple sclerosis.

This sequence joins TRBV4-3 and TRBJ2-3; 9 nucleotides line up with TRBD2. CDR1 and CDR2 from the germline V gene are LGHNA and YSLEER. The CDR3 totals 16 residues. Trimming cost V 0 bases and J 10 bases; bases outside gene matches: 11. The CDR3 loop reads CASSQDGSGGPLAQYF. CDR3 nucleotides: TGCGCCAGCAGCCAAGATGGTAGCGGGGGCCCGTTAGCGCAGTATTTT.

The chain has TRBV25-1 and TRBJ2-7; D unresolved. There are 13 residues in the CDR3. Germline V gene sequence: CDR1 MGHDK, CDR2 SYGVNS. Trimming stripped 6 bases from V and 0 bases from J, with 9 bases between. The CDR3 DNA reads TGTGCCAGCAGCCGCCAAAGCTCCTACGAGCAGTACTTC. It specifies CASSRQSSYEQYF.

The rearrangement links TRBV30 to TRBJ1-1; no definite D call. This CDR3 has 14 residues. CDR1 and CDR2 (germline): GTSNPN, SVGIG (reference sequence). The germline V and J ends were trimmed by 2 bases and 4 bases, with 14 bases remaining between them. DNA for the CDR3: TGTGCCTGGAGTCCGTCGAGCCTCGGCACTGAAGCTTTCTTT. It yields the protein CAWSPSSLGTEAFF.

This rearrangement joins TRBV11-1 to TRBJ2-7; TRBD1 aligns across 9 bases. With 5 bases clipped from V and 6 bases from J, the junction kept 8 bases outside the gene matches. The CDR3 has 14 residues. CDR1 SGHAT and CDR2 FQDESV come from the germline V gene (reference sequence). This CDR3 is CASSPPGQGREQYF. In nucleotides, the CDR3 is TGTGCCAGCAGCCCCCCGGGACAGGGTCGCGAGCAGTACTTC.

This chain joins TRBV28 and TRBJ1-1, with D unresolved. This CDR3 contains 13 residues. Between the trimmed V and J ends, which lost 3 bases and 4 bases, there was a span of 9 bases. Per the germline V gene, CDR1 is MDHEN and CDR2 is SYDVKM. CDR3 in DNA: TGTGCCAGCAGTTTGTCAGGAGGCACTGAAGCTTTCTTT. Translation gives CASSLSGGTEAFF. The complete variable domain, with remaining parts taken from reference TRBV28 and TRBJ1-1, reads DVKVTQSSRYLVKRTGEKVFLECVQDMDHENMFWYRQDPGLGLRLIYFSYDVKMKEKGDIPEGYSVSREKKERFSLILESASTNQTSMYLCASSLSGGTEAFFGQGTRLTVV.

The CDR3 region is CASSVKDPLPTEAFF. In DNA form, the CDR3 reads TGTGCCAGCAGTGTTAAAGACCCCCTACCCACTGAAGCTTTCTTT. This chain joins TRBV12-3 or TRBV12-4 and TRBJ1-1, with D unresolved. Trimming cost V 5 bases and J 4 bases, with 17 bases left between them. The CDR3 has 15 amino acids.

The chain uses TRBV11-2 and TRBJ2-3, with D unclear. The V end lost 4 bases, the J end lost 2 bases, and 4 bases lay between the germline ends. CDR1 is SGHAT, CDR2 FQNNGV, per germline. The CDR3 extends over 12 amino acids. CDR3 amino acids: CASSWYTDTQYF. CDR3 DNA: TGTGCCAGCAGCTGGTACACAGATACGCAGTATTTT.

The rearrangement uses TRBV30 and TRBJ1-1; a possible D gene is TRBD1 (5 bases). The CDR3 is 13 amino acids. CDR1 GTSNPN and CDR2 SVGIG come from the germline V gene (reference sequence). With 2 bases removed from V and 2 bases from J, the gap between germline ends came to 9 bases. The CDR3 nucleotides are TGTGCCTGGAGTCGGGACCTTAACACTGAAGCTTTCTTT. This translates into CAWSRDLNTEAFF.

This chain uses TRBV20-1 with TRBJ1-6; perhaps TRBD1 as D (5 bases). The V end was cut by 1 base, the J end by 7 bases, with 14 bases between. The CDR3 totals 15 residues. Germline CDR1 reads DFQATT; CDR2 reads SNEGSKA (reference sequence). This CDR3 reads CSARAGGGGNSPLHF. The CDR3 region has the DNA TGCAGTGCTAGAGCAGGTGGCGGGGGAAATTCACCCCTCCACTTT.

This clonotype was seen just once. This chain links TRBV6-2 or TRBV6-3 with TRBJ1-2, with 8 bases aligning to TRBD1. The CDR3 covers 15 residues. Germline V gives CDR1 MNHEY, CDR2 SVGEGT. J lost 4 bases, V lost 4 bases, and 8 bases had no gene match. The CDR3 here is CASSSPPDRAYGYTF. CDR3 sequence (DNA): TGTGCCAGCAGTTCGCCCCCGGACAGGGCCTATGGCTACACCTTC.

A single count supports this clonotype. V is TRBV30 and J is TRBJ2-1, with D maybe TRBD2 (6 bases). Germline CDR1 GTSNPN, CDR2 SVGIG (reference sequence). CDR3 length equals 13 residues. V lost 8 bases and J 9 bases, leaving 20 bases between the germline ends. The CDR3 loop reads CAARYGGFIEQFF. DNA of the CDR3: TGTGCCGCCCGATACGGGGGTTTCATTGAGCAGTTCTTC.

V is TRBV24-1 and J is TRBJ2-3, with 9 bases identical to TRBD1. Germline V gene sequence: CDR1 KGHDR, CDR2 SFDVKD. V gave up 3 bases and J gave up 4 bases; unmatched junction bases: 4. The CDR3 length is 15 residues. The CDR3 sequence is CATSDTRTGADTQYF. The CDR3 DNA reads TGTGCCACCAGTGATACCCGGACAGGGGCAGATACGCAGTATTTT.

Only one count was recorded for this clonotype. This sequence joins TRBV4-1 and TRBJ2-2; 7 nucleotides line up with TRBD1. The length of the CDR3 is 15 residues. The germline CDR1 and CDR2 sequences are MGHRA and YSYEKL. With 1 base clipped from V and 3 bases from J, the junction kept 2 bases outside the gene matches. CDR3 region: CASSQGQGDTGELFF. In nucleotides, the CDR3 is TGCGCCAGCAGCCAAGGACAGGGAGACACCGGGGAGCTGTTTTTT.

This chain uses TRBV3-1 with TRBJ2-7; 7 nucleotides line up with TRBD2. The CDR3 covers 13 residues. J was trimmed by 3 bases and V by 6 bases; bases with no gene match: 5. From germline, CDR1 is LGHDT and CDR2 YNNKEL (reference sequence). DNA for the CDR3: TGTGCCAGCAGGCGGGAGAATTACTACGAGCAGTACTTC. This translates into CASRRENYYEQYF.

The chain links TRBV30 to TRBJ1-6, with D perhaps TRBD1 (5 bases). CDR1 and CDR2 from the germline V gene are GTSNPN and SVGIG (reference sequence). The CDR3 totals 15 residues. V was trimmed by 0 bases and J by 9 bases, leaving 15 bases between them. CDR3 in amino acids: CAWSVAQGARSPLHF. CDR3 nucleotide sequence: TGTGCCTGGAGTGTAGCTCAGGGCGCTCGTTCACCCCTCCACTTT.

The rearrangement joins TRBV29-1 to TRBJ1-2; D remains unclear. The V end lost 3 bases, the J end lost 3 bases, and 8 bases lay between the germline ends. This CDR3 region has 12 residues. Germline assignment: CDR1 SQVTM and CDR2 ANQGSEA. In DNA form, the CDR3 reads TGCAGCGTTGACAGCCTCCACTATGGCTACACCTTC. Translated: CSVDSLHYGYTF.

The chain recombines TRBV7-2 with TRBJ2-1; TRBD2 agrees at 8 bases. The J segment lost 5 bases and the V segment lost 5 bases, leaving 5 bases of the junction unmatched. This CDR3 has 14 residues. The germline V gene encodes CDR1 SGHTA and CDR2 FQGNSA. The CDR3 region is CASSPRTSNNEQFF. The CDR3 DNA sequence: TGTGCCAGCAGCCCACGGACTAGCAACAATGAGCAGTTCTTC.

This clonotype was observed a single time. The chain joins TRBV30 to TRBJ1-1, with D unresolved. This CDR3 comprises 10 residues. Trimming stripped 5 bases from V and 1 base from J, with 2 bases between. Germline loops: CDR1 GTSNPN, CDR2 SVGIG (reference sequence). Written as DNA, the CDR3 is TGTGCCTGGCGGAACACTGAAGCTTTCTTT. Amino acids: CAWRNTEAFF.

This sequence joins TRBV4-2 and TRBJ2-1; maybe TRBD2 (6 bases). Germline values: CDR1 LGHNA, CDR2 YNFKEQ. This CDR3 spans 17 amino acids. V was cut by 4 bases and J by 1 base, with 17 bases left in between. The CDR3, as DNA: TGTGCCAGCAGCCCAGCCTTCTTGGAGGGTTCCTACAATGAGCAGTTCTTC. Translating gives CASSPAFLEGSYNEQFF.

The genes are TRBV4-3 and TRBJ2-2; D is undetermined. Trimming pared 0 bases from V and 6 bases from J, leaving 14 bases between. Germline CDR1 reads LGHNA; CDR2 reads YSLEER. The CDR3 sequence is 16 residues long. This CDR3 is CASSQDLGQPPGELFF. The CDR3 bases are TGCGCCAGCAGCCAAGATCTTGGCCAGCCACCCGGGGAGCTGTTTTTT.

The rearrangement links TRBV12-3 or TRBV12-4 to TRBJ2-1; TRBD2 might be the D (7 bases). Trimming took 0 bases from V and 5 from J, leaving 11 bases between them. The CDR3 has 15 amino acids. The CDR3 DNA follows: TGTGCCAGCAGTTTAGCCGCGGGGGCGCACAATGAGCAGTTCTTC. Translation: CASSLAAGAHNEQFF.

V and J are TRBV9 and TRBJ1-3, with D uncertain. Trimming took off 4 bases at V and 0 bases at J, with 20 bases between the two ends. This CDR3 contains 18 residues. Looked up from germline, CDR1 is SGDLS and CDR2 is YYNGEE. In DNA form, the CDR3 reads TGTGCCAGCAGCCCTCATTCTTTGGGTCCTGGCTCTGGAAACACCATATATTTT. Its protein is CASSPHSLGPGSGNTIYF.

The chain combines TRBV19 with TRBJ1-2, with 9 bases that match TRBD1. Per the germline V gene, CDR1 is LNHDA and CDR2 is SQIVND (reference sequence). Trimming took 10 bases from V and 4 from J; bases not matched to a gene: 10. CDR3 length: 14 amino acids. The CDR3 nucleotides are TGTGCCACCCGGGGACAGGGAACACGCTATGGCTACACCTTC. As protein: CATRGQGTRYGYTF. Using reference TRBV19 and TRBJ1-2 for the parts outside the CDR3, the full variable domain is DGGITQSPKYLFRKEGQNVTLSCEQNLNHDAMYWYRQDPGQGLRLIYYSQIVNDFQKGDIAEGYSVSREKKESFPLTVTSAQKNPTAFYLCATRGQGTRYGYTFGSGTRLTVV.

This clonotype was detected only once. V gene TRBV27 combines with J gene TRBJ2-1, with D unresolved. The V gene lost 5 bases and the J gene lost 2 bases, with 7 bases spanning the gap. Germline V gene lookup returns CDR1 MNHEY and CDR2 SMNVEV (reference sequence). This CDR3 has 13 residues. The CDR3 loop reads CASSPTAYNEQFF. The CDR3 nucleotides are TGTGCCAGCAGTCCAACCGCCTACAATGAGCAGTTCTTC.

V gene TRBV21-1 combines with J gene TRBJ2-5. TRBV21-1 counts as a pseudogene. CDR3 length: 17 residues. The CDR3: CASSKDRRVRLQETQYF. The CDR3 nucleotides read TGTGCCAGCAGCAAAGACCGTCGAGTTCGTTTACAAGAGACCCAGTACTTC.

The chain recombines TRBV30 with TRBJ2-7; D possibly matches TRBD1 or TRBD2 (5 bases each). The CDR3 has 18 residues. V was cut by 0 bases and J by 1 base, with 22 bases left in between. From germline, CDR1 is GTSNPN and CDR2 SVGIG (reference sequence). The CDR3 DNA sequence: TGTGCCTGGAGTGTAAAGTGGGGGTTAACAGTAAGATCCTACGAGCAGTACTTC. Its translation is CAWSVKWGLTVRSYEQYF. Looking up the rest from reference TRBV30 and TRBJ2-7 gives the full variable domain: SQTIHQWPATLVQPVGSPLSLECTVEGTSNPNLYWYRQAAGRGLQLLFYSVGIGQISSEVPQNLSASRPQDRQFILSSKKLLLSDSGFYLCAWSVKWGLTVRSYEQYFGPGTRLTVT.